This T cell receptor beta chain came from a study of shared clonotypes between healthy human individuals. Whole-study findings and limits: Against clonotypes common to all four donors, non-shared ones had lower generation probabilities. Roughly 5% of naive CD4 clonotypes were common to several donors. Although depth was large, rarefaction showed that sequencing of the sorted subsets was incomplete.

Of note for this clone: Its target is not known.

Profiled with immunoSEQ multiplex PCR; TCRdb holds only in-frame clones, not every one. This table has 1,400,000 or so clones, about 98.5% appearing once. The CDR3 length is 16 residues. Looked up from germline, CDR1 is KGHSH and CDR2 is LQKENI. The trim removed 6 bases at V and 2 bases at J, leaving 11 bases unmatched. Study donors comprised healthy, HIV-negative adults devoid of recent acute infection or vaccination. V usage is TRBV18 and J usage is TRBJ2-3; TRBD2 agrees at 7 bases. The sequenced sample consisted of naive CD4+ T cells sorted from blood. Subset reported: CD45RA+ positively selected. The clonotype originates from a man aged 30 to 45 in good health. The CDR3 bases are TGTGCCAGCTCGAAGCGAGGGAGGGCCATCACAGATACGCAGTATTTT. Translated, it gives CASSKRGRAITDTQYF.